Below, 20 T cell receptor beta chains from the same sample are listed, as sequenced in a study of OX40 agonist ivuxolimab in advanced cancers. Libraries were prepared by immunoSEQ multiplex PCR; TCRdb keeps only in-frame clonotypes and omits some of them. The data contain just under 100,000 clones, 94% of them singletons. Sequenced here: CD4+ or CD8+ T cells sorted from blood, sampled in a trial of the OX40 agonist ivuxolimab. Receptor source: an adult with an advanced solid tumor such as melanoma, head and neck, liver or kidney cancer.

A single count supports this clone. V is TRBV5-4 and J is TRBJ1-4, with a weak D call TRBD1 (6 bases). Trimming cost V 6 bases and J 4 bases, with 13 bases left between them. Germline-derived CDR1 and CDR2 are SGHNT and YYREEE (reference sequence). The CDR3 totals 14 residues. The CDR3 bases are TGTGCCAGCACCCGACAGGATCTTAATGAAAAACTGTTTTTT. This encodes CASTRQDLNEKLFF.

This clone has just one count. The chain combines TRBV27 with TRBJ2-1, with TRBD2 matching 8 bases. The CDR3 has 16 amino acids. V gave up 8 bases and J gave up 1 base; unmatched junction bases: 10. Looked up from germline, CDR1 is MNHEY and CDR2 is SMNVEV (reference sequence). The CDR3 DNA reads TGTGCCAGCGCTGGGGTAGCGGGGCTATCCTACAATGAGCAGTTCTTC. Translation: CASAGVAGLSYNEQFF.

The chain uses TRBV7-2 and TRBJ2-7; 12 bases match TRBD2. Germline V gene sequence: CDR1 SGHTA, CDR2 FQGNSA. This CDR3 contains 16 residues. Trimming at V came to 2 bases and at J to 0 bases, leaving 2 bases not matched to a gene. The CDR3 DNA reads TGTGCCAGCAGCTTACTAGCGGGAGGGAGCTCCTACGAGCAGTACTTC. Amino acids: CASSLLAGGSSYEQYF.

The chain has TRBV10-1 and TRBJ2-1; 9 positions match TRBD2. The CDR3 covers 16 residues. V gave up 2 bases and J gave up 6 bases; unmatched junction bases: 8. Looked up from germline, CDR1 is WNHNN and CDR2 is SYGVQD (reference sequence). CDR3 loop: CASSEGGAGGLNEQFF. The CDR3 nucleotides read TGCGCCAGCAGTGAGGGTGGTGCGGGGGGGCTCAATGAGCAGTTCTTC.

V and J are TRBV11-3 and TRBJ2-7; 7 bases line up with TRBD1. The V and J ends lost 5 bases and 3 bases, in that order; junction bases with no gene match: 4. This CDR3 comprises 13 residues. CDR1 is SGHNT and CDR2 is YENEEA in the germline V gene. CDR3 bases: TGTGCCAGCAGCCGGGACAGCGGCTACGAGCAGTACTTC. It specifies CASSRDSGYEQYF.

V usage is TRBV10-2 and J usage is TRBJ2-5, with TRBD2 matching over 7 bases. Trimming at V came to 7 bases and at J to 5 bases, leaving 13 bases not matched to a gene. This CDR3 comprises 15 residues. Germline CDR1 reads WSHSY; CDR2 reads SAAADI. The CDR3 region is CASIEPGLVPETQYF. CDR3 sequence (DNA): TGCGCCAGCATCGAACCCGGACTAGTTCCCGAGACCCAGTACTTC.

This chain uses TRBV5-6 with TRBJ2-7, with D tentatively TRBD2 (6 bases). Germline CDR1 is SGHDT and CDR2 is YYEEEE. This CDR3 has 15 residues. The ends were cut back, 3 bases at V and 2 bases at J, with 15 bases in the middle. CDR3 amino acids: CASSSRRGSPYEQYF. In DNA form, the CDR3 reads TGTGCCAGCAGCTCCCGGAGGGGAAGCCCCTACGAGCAGTACTTC. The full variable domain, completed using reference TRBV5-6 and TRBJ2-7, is DAGVTQSPTHLIKTRGQQVTLRCSPKSGHDTVSWYQQALGQGPQFIFQYYEEEERQRGNFPDRFSGHQFPNYSSELNVNALLLGDSALYLCASSSRRGSPYEQYFGPGTRLTVT.

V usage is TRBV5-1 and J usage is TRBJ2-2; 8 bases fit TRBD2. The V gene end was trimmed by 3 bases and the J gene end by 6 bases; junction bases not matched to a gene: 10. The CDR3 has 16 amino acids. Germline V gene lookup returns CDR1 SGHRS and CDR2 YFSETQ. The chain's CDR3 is CASSSQTSAVSGELFF. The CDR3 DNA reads TGCGCCAGCAGCTCCCAGACTAGCGCGGTATCCGGGGAGCTGTTTTTT.

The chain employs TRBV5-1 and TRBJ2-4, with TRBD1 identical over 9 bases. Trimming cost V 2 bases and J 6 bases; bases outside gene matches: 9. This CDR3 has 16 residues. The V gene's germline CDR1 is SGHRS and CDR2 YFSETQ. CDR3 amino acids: CASSFSGTGSVNIQYF. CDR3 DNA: TGCGCCAGCAGCTTCTCCGGGACAGGGTCCGTAAACATTCAGTACTTC.

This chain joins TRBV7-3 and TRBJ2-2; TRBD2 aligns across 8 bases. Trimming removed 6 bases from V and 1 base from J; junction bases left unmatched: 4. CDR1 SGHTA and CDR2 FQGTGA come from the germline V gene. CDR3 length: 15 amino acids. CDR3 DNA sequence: TGTGCCAGCAGGCGGACTAGCCAGAACACCGGGGAGCTGTTTTTT. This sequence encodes CASRRTSQNTGELFF.

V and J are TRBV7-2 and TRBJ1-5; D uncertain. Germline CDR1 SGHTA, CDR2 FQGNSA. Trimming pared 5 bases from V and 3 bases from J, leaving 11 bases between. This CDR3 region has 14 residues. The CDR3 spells CASSLTETNQPQHF. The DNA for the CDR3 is TGTGCCAGCAGCCTAACAGAGACCAATCAGCCCCAGCATTTT.

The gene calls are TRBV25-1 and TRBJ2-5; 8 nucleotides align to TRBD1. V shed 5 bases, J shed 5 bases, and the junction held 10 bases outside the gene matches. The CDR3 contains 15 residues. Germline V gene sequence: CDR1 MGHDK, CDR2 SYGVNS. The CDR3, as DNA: TGTGCCAGCAGTCTAGACAGGGGAGCTCGGGAGACCCAGTACTTC. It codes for CASSLDRGARETQYF.

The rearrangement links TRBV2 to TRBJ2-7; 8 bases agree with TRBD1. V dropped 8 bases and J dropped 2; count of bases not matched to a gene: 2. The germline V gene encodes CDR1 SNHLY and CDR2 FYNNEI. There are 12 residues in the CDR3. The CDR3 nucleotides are TGTGCCAGCCAGACAGGGGCCTACGAGCAGTACTTC. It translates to CASQTGAYEQYF.

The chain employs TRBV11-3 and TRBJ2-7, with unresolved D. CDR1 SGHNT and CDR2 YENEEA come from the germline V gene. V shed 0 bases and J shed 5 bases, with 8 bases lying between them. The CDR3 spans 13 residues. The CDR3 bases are TGTGCCAGCAGCTTAGATATGAACAACGAGCAGTACTTC. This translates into CASSLDMNNEQYF.

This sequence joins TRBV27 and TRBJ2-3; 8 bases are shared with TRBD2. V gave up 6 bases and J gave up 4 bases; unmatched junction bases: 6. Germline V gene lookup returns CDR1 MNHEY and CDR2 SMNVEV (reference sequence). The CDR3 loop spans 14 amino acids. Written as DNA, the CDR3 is TGTGCCAGCAGAAGAGCGGGGGCGTCAGATACGCAGTATTTT. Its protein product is CASRRAGASDTQYF.

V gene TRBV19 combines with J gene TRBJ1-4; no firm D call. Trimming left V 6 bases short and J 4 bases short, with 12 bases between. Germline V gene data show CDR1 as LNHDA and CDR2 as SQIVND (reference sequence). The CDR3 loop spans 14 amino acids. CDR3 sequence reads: CASSQAVLNEKLFF. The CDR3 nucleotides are TGTGCCAGTAGCCAGGCGGTCCTTAATGAAAAACTGTTTTTT. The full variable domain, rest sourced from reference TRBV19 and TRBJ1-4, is DGGITQSPKYLFRKEGQNVTLSCEQNLNHDAMYWYRQDPGQGLRLIYYSQIVNDFQKGDIAEGYSVSREKKESFPLTVTSAQKNPTAFYLCASSQAVLNEKLFFGSGTQLSVL.

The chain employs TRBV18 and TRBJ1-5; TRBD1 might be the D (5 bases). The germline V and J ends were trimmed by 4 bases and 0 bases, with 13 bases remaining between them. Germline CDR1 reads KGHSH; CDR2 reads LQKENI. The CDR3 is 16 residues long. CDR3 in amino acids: CASSLSHQGSNQPQHF. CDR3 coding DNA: TGTGCCAGCTCACTAAGCCATCAGGGTAGCAATCAGCCCCAGCATTTT.

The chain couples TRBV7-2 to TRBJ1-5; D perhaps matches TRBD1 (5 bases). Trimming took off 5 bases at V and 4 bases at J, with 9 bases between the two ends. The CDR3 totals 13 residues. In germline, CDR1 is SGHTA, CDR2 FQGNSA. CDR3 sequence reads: CASSGTINQPQHF. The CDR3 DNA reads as TGTGCCAGCAGCGGGACCATTAATCAGCCCCAGCATTTT.

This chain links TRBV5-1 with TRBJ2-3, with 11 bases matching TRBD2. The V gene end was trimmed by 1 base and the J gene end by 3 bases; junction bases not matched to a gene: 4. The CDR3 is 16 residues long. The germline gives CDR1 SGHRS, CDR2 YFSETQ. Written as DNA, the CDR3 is TGCGCCAGCAGCTTGACTAGCGGGGGACGAACAGATACGCAGTATTTT. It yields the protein CASSLTSGGRTDTQYF. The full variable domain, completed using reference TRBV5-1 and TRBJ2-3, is KAGVTQTPRYLIKTRGQQVTLSCSPISGHRSVSWYQQTPGQGLQFLFEYFSETQRNKGNFPGRFSGRQFSNSRSEMNVSTLELGDSALYLCASSLTSGGRTDTQYFGPGTRLTVL.

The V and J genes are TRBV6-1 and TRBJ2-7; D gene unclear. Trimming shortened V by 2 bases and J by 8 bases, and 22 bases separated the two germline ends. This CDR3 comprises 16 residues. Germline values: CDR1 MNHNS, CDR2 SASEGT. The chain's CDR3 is CASSESWQLARSKQYF. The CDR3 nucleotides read TGTGCCAGCAGTGAAAGTTGGCAGTTGGCTCGTTCTAAGCAGTACTTC.